Listed here are 21 T cell receptor beta chains from one sample, sequenced in a study of control samples from healthy donors and cancer patients. The repertoire was sequenced with immunoSEQ multiplex PCR; TCRdb's copy has only in-frame clones and lacks some. This sample has 90,000 or so clones, with about 89% found just once. Sequenced: PBMCs. These receptors were collected from a woman aged 45 to 65 with colorectal cancer.

A word on this clone: In the same sample, other DNA sequences code for this CDR3. V and J are TRBV24-1 and TRBJ2-1; TRBD2 agrees at 10 bases. The CDR3 consists of 15 residues. CDR1 is KGHDR and CDR2 is SFDVKD in the germline V gene. V trimming: 4 bases; J trimming: 4 bases; junction bases outside the gene matches: 3. CDR3 DNA sequence: TGTGCCACCAGTGACTCTAGCGGGGGTTACAATGAGCAGTTCTTC. Its protein is CATSDSSGGYNEQFF.

The V gene is TRBV5-6, the J gene TRBJ2-7; 8 bases are a match to TRBD2. V shed 4 bases, J shed 3 bases, and the junction held 12 bases outside the gene matches. The CDR3 has 16 amino acids. From germline, CDR1 is SGHDT and CDR2 YYEEEE. CDR3 residues: CASSPKTLTSVYEQYV. The CDR3 DNA follows: TGTGCCAGCAGCCCGAAAACCTTGACTAGCGTCTACGAGCAGTACGTC.

This clone was picked up a small number of times. V gene TRBV27 combines with J gene TRBJ2-1; D unclear. Germline V gene sequence: CDR1 MNHEY, CDR2 SMNVEV (reference sequence). There are 15 residues in the CDR3. Trimming took 0 bases from V and 4 from J, leaving 10 bases between them. The CDR3 bases are TGTGCCAGCAGTTTATCCTCGCCGTCGTACAATGAGCAGTTCTTC. Translating gives CASSLSSPSYNEQFF.

V and J are TRBV5-1 and TRBJ1-2, with 11 bases fitting TRBD1. Germline V gene data show CDR1 as SGHRS and CDR2 as YFSETQ. This CDR3 has 14 amino acids. The J segment lost 6 bases and the V segment lost 4 bases, leaving 5 bases of the junction unmatched. This CDR3 is CASSRTGGYDGYTF. The CDR3, as DNA: TGCGCCAGCAGCAGGACAGGGGGCTATGATGGCTACACCTTC. Drawing the rest from reference TRBV5-1 and TRBJ1-2, the complete variable domain is KAGVTQTPRYLIKTRGQQVTLSCSPISGHRSVSWYQQTPGQGLQFLFEYFSETQRNKGNFPGRFSGRQFSNSRSEMNVSTLELGDSALYLCASSRTGGYDGYTFGSGTRLTVV.

This clone was seen just once. The chain recombines TRBV19 with TRBJ2-7, with 7 bases that match TRBD1. Looked up from germline, CDR1 is LNHDA and CDR2 is SQIVND (reference sequence). V was clipped by 6 bases and J by 4 bases; unmatched bases: 12. This CDR3 has 15 amino acids. As DNA, the CDR3 is TGTGCCAGTAGCCCCCTCCCGGGACAGACTTACGAGCAGTACGTC. Protein product: CASSPLPGQTYEQYV.

The V gene is TRBV5-1, the J gene TRBJ1-2, with a weak D call TRBD1 (6 bases). V was pared by 5 bases and J by 0 bases, with 14 bases between. Germline CDR1 reads SGHRS; CDR2 reads YFSETQ. CDR3 length: 15 amino acids. The CDR3 DNA follows: TGCGCCAGCAGTCTACAGGGAGACCCTAACTATGGCTACACCTTC. Translated, it gives CASSLQGDPNYGYTF.

The chain joins TRBV5-6 to TRBJ1-2; tentatively, D is TRBD1 (6 bases). The CDR3 length is 15 residues. V was trimmed by 1 base and J by 9 bases, leaving 19 bases between them. Germline-derived CDR1 and CDR2 are SGHDT and YYEEEE. CDR3 sequence reads: CASSLRSPGARSYTF. DNA of the CDR3: TGTGCCAGCAGCTTGAGGTCCCCAGGGGCGCGGAGCTACACCTTC.

J is TRBJ2-7 and V is TRBV6-2 or TRBV6-3, with D perhaps matching TRBD1 (6 bases). Germline V gene data show CDR1 as MNHEY and CDR2 as SVGEGT. The V gene lost 3 bases and the J gene lost 3 bases, with 12 bases spanning the gap. This CDR3 is built from 14 residues. The CDR3 nucleotides are TGTGCCAGCAGTTATCGACAGGTGGTCTACGAGCAGTACGTC. Its protein product is CASSYRQVVYEQYV.

The V and J genes are TRBV18 and TRBJ1-1; D uncertain. Trimming took off 1 base at V and 1 base at J, with 13 bases between the two ends. The CDR3 has 16 residues. From germline, CDR1 is KGHSH and CDR2 LQKENI. The CDR3 protein is CASSPRATDQNTEAFF. CDR3 bases: TGTGCCAGCTCACCACGGGCTACAGACCAGAACACTGAAGCTTTCTTT.

V usage is TRBV2 and J usage is TRBJ1-2; D is perhaps TRBD1 (5 bases). This CDR3 region has 15 residues. Trimming took 0 bases from V and 5 from J, leaving 13 bases between them. In germline, CDR1 is SNHLY, CDR2 FYNNEI. In DNA form, the CDR3 reads TGTGCCAGCAGTGAAGCGCAGGTGGGGGGGTATGGCTACACCTTC. This gives the protein CASSEAQVGGYGYTF.

Only one count was recorded for this clone. The chain has TRBV5-4 and TRBJ1-2; D perhaps matches TRBD1 (5 bases). CDR3 length equals 16 residues. Looked up from germline, CDR1 is SGHNT and CDR2 is YYREEE (reference sequence). V lost 0 bases to trimming and J lost 7 bases, with 19 bases between them. CDR3 in amino acids: CASSLAMGVVVRGYTF. In DNA, the CDR3 is TGTGCCAGCAGCTTGGCCATGGGGGTGGTAGTTCGTGGCTACACCTTC.

This clone is a singleton in its sample. V is TRBV10-2 and J is TRBJ2-7; possibly TRBD1 for D (6 bases). CDR1 WSHSY and CDR2 SAAADI come from the germline V gene. The V gene lost 3 bases and the J gene lost 5 bases, with 23 bases spanning the gap. This CDR3 spans 17 amino acids. The CDR3 region has the DNA TGCGCCAGCAGTGAAACGGGTAGGGGGTTTGGCGAAAACGAGCAGTACGTC. Amino acids: CASSETGRGFGENEQYV.

This clone was detected a few times. The chain uses TRBV24-1 and TRBJ2-5, with TRBD1 as a possible D gene (6 bases). Between the trimmed V and J ends, which lost 9 bases and 3 bases, there was a span of 10 bases. The CDR3 runs 12 residues. In germline, CDR1 is KGHDR, CDR2 SFDVKD. CDR3 sequence reads: CATGGLKETQYF. The CDR3 nucleotides are TGTGCCACCGGGGGCCTCAAAGAGACCCAGTACTTC.

This chain joins TRBV7-2 and TRBJ2-3; no clear D gene. The CDR3 extends over 13 amino acids. Trimming took off 5 bases at V and 1 base at J, with 7 bases between the two ends. Germline V lookup: CDR1 SGHTA, CDR2 FQGNSA. The chain's CDR3 is CASSPVGTDTQYF. As DNA, the CDR3 is TGTGCCAGCAGCCCGGTAGGCACAGATACGCAGTATTTT. The complete variable domain, with remaining parts taken from reference TRBV7-2 and TRBJ2-3, reads GAGVSQSPSNKVTEKGKDVELRCDPISGHTALYWYRQSLGQGLEFLIYFQGNSAPDKSGLPSDRFSAERTGGSVSTLTIQRTQQEDSAVYLCASSPVGTDTQYFGPGTRLTVL.

This sequence joins TRBV5-6 and TRBJ1-2, with D tentatively TRBD1 (5 bases). V was pared by 4 bases and J by 8 bases, with 18 bases between. Germline V gene sequence: CDR1 SGHDT, CDR2 YYEEEE. The CDR3 length is 14 residues. The CDR3, as DNA: TGTGCCAGCAGCCCAGGGATGACAGTACGAGGCTACACCTTC. This codes for CASSPGMTVRGYTF.

The gene calls are TRBV6-5 and TRBJ2-7, with TRBD1 matching over 7 bases. The trim removed 5 bases at V and 2 bases at J, leaving 3 bases unmatched. Germline CDR1 and CDR2: MNHEY and SVGAGI. This CDR3 region has 13 residues. The CDR3 region is CASSRDRPYEQYV. Here the CDR3 DNA reads TGTGCCAGCAGTCGGGACAGACCCTACGAGCAGTACGTC.

The rearrangement joins TRBV6-5 to TRBJ1-1; D is undetermined. V gave up 5 bases and J gave up 6 bases, with 13 bases separating them. The V gene's germline CDR1 is MNHEY and CDR2 SVGAGI. This CDR3 has 13 residues. CDR3 loop: CASSPRHEAEAFF. In DNA, the CDR3 is TGTGCCAGCAGTCCCCGCCATGAGGCTGAAGCTTTCTTT.

This chain links TRBV5-1 with TRBJ2-7, with D tentatively TRBD1 or TRBD2 (5 bases each). Germline V gives CDR1 SGHRS, CDR2 YFSETQ. The V end was cut by 0 bases, the J end by 9 bases, with 19 bases between. The CDR3 has 15 residues. This CDR3 reads CASSLAGQGGGGQYV. The DNA of the CDR3 is TGCGCCAGCAGCTTGGCGGGCCAGGGCGGAGGTGGGCAGTACGTC.

The genes are TRBV6-5 and TRBJ1-5, with no clear D. Trimming removed 4 bases at V and 7 bases at J, with 14 bases between. The CDR3 consists of 14 residues. Germline CDR1 is MNHEY and CDR2 is SVGAGI. The CDR3 nucleotides are TGTGCCAGCAGTTCCGAGGGAAATGGACAGCCCCAGCATTTT. It encodes CASSSEGNGQPQHF.

This chain links TRBV19 with TRBJ2-5; perhaps TRBD1 as D (5 bases). CDR3 length equals 15 residues. V was trimmed by 4 bases and J by 0 bases, leaving 12 bases between them. CDR1 and CDR2 from the germline V gene are LNHDA and SQIVND (reference sequence). The CDR3 bases are TGTGCCAGTAGTAGAGGACACCTATACCAAGAGACCCAGTACTTC. Its protein product is CASSRGHLYQETQYF. Combining the CDR3 with reference TRBV19 and TRBJ2-5 gives the whole variable domain DGGITQSPKYLFRKEGQNVTLSCEQNLNHDAMYWYRQDPGQGLRLIYYSQIVNDFQKGDIAEGYSVSREKKESFPLTVTSAQKNPTAFYLCASSRGHLYQETQYFGPGTRLLVL.

This chain links TRBV7-3 with TRBJ1-1, with D uncertain. The CDR3 spans 13 residues. Per the germline V gene, CDR1 is SGHTA and CDR2 is FQGTGA. Deletions cut 2 bases from V and 1 base from J, with 5 bases between. The CDR3 loop is CASSLGENTEAFF. The CDR3 DNA follows: TGTGCCAGCAGCTTAGGGGAGAACACTGAAGCTTTCTTT. Drawing the rest from reference TRBV7-3 and TRBJ1-1, the complete variable domain is GAGVSQTPSNKVTEKGKYVELRCDPISGHTALYWYRQSLGQGPEFLIYFQGTGAADDSGLPNDRFFAVRPEGSVSTLKIQRTERGDSAVYLCASSLGENTEAFFGQGTRLTVV.